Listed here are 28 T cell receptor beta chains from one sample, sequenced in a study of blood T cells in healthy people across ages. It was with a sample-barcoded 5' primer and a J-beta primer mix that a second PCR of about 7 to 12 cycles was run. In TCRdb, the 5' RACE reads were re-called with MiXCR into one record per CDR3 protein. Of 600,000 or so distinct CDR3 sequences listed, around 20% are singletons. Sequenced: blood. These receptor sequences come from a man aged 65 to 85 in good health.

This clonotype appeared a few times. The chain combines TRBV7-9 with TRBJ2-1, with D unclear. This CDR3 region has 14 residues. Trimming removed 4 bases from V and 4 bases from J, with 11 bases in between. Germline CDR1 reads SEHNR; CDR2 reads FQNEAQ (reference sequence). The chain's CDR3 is CASSSSPPYNEQFF. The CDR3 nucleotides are TGTGCCAGCAGCTCCTCCCCTCCTTACAATGAGCAGTTCTTC.

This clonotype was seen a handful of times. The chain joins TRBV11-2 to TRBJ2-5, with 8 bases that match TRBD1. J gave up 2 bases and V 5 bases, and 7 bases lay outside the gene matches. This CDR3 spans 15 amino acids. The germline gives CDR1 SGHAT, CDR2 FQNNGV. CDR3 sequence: CASSTGQGPQETQYF. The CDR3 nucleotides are TGTGCCAGCAGCACCGGACAGGGTCCACAAGAGACCCAGTACTTC.

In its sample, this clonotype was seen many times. The CDR3, as DNA: TGCAGTGCTAGGGGGACTAGCGGGAGCGATGAGCAGTTCTTC. It specifies CSARGTSGSDEQFF. The chain links TRBV20-1 to TRBJ2-1, with 14 bases identical to TRBD2. Germline trimming cut 3 bases from V and 8 bases from J; bases unmatched to any gene: 3. Germline CDR1 and CDR2: DFQATT and SNEGSKA (reference sequence). CDR3 length equals 14 residues.

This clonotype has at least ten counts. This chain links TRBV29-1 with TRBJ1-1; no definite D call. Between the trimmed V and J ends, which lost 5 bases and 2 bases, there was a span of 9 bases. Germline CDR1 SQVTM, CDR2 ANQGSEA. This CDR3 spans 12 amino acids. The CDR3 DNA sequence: TGCAGCGTTTCATCGGTTAACACTGAAGCTTTCTTT. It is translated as CSVSSVNTEAFF.

CDR3 residues: CASSWGLANSYEQYF. The CDR3, as DNA: TGTGCCAGCAGCTGGGGACTAGCCAACTCCTACGAGCAGTACTTC. J is TRBJ2-7 and V is TRBV12-3 or TRBV12-4; 9 bases agree with TRBD2. V lost 6 bases to trimming and J lost 0 bases; unmatched junction nucleotides: 6. This CDR3 has 15 residues.

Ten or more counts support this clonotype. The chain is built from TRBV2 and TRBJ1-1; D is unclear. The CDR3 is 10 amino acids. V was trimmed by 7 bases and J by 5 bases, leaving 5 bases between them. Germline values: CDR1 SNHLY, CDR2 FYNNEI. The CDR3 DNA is TGTGCCAGCATTCAAACTGAAGCTTTCTTT. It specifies CASIQTEAFF.

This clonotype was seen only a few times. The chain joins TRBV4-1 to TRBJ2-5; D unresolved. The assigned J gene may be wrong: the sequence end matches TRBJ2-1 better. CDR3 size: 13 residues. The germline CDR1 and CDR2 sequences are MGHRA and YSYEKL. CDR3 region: CASSQEVGREQFF. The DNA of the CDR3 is TGCGCCAGCAGCCAAGAGGTCGGACGTGAGCAGTTCTTC.

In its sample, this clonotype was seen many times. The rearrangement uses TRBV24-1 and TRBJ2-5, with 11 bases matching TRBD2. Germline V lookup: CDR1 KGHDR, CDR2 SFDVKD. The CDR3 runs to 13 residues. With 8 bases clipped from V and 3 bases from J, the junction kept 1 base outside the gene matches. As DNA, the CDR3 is TGTGCCACCAAGGGACTAGCGGAAGAGACCCAGTACTTC. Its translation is CATKGLAEETQYF.

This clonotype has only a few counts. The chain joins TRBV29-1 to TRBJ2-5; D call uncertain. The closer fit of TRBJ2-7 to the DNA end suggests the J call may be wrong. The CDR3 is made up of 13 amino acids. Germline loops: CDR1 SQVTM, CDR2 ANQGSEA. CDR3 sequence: CSVEGDNSDEQYF. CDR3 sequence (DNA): TGCAGCGTTGAAGGTGACAATTCTGACGAGCAGTACTTC.

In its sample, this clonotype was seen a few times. The CDR3 loop reads CSARLAGTSETQYF. The CDR3 DNA follows: TGCAGTGCAAGACTAGCGGGAACGTCGGAGACCCAGTACTTC. This chain uses TRBV20-1 with TRBJ2-5, with 11 bases matching TRBD2. After removal of 6 bases from V and 5 bases from J, the junction contained 8 bases not matched to a gene. This CDR3 has 14 amino acids. Germline CDR1 is DFQATT and CDR2 is SNEGSKA (reference sequence).

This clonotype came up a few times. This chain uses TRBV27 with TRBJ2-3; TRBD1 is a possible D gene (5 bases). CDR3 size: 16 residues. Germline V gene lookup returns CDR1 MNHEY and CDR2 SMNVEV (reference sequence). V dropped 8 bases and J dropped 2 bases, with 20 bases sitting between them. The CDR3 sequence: CASVNLRQGNTDTQYF. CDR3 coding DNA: TGTGCCAGCGTTAACTTAAGGCAGGGCAACACAGATACGCAGTATTTT.

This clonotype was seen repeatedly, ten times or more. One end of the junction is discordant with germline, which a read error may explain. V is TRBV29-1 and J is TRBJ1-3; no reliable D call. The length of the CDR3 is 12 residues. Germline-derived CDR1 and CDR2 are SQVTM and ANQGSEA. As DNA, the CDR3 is TGCAGCGTGGAAGGACGGGGAAACACCATATATTTT. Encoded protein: CSVEGRGNTIYF.

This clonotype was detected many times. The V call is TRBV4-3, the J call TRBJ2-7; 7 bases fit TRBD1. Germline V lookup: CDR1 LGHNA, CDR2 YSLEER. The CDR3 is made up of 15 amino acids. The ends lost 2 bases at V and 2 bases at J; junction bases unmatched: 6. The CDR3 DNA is TGCGCCAGCAGCCAACGAACAGGGGACCCCTACGAGCAGTACTTC. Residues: CASSQRTGDPYEQYF.

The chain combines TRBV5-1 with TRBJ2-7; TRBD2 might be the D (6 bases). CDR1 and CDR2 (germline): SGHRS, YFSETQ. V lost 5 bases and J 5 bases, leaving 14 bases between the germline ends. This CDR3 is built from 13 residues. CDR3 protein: CASRATSIDEQYF. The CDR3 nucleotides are TGCGCCAGCAGGGCAACTAGCATCGACGAGCAGTACTTC.

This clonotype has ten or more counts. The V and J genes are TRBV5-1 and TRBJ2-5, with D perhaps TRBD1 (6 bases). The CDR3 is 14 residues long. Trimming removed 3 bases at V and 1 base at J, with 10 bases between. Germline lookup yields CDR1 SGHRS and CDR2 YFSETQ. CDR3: CASSSGQLQETQYF. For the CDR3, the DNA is TGCGCCAGCAGCTCCGGACAGCTCCAAGAGACCCAGTACTTC.

The CDR3: CATSREDIDRRMNNEQFF. CDR3 coding DNA: TGTGCCACCAGCAGAGAGGACATCGACAGAAGGATGAACAATGAGCAGTTCTTC. The rearrangement links TRBV15 to TRBJ2-1; weak D call: TRBD1 (5 bases). Trimming pared 0 bases from V and 5 bases from J, leaving 20 bases between. The germline gives CDR1 LNHNV, CDR2 YYDKDF (reference sequence). There are 18 residues in the CDR3.

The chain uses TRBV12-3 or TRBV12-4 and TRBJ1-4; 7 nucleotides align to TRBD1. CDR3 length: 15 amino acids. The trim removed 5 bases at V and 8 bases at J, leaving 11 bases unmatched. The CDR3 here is CASSPPRGGHEKLFF. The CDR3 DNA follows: TGTGCCAGCAGTCCCCCTAGAGGGGGCCACGAAAAACTGTTTTTT.

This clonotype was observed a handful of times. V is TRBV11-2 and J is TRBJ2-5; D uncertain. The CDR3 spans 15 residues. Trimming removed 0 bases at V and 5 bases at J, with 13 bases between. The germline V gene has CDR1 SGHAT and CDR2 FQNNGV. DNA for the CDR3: TGTGCCAGCAGCTTAGAGTGGGTTGGGGATGAGACCCAGTACTTC. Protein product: CASSLEWVGDETQYF.

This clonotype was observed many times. The CDR3 nucleotides read TGTGCCAGCAGCCGAGGCCTGGGGGAAAAACTGTTTTTT. Residues: CASSRGLGEKLFF. This chain joins TRBV14 and TRBJ1-4; D gene unclear. Per the germline V gene, CDR1 is SGHDN and CDR2 is FVKESK. Trimming removed 4 bases from V and 8 bases from J, with 11 bases in between. The CDR3 is 13 amino acids.

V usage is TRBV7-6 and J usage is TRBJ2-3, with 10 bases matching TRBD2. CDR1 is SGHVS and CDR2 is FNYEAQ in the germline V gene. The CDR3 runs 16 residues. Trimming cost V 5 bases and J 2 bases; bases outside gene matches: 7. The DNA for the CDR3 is TGTGCCAGCAGCCCCGGGACTAGCGCCCTCACAGATACGCAGTATTTT. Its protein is CASSPGTSALTDTQYF.

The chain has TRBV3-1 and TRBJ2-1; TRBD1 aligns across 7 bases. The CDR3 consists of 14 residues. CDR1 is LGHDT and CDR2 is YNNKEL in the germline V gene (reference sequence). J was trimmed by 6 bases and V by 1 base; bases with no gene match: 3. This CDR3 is CASSQGPGGNEQFF. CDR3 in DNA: TGTGCCAGCAGCCAAGGGCCAGGGGGCAATGAGCAGTTCTTC.

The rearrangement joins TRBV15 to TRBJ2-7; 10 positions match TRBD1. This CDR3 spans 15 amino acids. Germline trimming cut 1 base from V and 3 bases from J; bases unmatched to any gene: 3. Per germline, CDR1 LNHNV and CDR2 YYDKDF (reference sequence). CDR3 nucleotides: TGTGCCACCAGCAGAGGGGACAGGGGATACTACGAGCAGTACTTC. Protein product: CATSRGDRGYYEQYF.

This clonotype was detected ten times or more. The CDR3 protein is CASTGMVAGSYEQYF. For the CDR3, the DNA is TGTGCCAGCACGGGTATGGTAGCGGGGTCCTACGAGCAGTACTTC. The genes are TRBV7-2 and TRBJ2-7, with TRBD2 matching 8 bases. V shed 7 bases, J shed 1 base, and the junction held 9 bases outside the gene matches. Germline CDR1 reads SGHTA; CDR2 reads FQGNSA. This CDR3 has 15 residues.

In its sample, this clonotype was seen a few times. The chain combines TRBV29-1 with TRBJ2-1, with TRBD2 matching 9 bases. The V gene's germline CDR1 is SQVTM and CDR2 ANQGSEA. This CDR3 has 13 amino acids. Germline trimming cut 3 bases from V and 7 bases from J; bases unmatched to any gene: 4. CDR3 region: CSVDAGGLNEQFF. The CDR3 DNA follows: TGCAGCGTTGATGCGGGAGGGTTGAATGAGCAGTTCTTC.

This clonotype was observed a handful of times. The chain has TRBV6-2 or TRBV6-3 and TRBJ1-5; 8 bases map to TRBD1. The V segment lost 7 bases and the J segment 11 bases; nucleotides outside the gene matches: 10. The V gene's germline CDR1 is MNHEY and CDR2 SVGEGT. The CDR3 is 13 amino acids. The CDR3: CASTLDRGSAQHF. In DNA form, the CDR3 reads TGTGCCAGCACCCTCGACAGGGGCTCGGCCCAGCATTTT.

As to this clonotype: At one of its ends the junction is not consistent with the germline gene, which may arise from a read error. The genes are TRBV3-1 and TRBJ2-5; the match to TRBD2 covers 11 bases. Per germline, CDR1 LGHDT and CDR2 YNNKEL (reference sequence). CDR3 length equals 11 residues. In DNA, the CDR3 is TGTGCCAGCGAACTAGCGGGAGCCCATCACTTC. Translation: CASELAGAHHF.

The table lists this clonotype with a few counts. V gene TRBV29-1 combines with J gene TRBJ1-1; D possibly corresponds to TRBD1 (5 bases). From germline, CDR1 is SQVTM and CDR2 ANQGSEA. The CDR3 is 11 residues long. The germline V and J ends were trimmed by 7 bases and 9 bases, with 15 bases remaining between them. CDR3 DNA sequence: TGCAGCGGGGGCCAAGGCACCCAAGCTTTCTTT. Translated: CSGGQGTQAFF.

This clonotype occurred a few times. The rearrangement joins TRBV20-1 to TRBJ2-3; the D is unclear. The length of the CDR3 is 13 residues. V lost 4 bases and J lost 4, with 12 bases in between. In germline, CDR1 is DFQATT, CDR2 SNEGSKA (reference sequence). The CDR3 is CSATRTLSDTQYF. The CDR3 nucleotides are TGCAGTGCTACTCGGACCCTATCAGATACGCAGTATTTT.